This TCR beta chain was recovered during a study of graft-versus-host responses after intestinal transplantation. Background on the study: The study gave all recipients anti-thymocyte globulin induction, then tacrolimus and steroids for about three years.

TCRdb's copy holds only in-frame clones and misses some; the assay was immunoSEQ multiplex PCR. The table has roughly 80,000 clones, 92% seen once. This clone was seen a handful of times. Trimming cost V 9 bases and J 0 bases, with 12 bases left between them. The CDR3 is 13 residues long. The V gene's germline CDR1 is MNHNS and CDR2 SASEGT. Source: PBMCs, taken 98 days after intestinal transplantation. This sequence originates from a human patient who received an intestinal transplant, so some T cells may come from the graft donor. The chain combines TRBV6-1 with TRBJ2-7; D is ambiguous. The CDR3 protein is CASWNRLSYEQYF. In DNA form, the CDR3 reads TGTGCCAGTTGGAATAGACTCTCCTACGAGCAGTACTTC.